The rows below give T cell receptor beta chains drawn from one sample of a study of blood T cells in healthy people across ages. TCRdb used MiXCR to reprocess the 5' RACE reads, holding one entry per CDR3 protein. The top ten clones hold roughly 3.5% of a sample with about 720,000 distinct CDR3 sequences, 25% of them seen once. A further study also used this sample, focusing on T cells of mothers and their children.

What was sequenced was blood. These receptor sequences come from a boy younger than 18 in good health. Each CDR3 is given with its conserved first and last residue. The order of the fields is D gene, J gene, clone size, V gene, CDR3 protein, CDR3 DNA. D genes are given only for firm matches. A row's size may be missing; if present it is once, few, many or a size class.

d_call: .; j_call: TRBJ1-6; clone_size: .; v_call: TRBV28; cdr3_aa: CASSAHGRPGSPLHF; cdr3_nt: TGTGCCAGCAGTGCACATGGGCGTCCCGGGTCACCCCTCCACTTT
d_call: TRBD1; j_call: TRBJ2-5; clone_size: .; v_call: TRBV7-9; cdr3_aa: CASSIGTGGQETQYF; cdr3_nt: TGTGCCAGCAGCATCGGGACAGGGGGCCAAGAGACCCAGTACTTC
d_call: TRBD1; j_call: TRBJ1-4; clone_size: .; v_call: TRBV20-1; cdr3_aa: CSATRDRVNEKLFF; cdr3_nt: TGCAGTGCAACCCGGGACAGGGTTAATGAAAAACTGTTTTTT
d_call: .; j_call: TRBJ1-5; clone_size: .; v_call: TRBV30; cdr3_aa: CAWSVETVSNQPQHF; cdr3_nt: TGTGCCTGGAGTGTCGAGACGGTTAGCAATCAGCCCCAGCATTTT
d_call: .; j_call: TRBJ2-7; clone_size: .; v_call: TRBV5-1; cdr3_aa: CASQQGIDYEQYF; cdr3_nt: TGCGCCAGCCAGCAGGGTATCGACTACGAGCAGTACTTC
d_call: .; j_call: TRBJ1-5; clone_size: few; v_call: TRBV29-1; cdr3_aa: CSVAAGANQPQHF; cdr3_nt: TGCAGCGTCGCCGCGGGGGCCAATCAGCCCCAGCATTTT
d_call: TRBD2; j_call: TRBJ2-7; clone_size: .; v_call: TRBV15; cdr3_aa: CATSRGLAGGSEQYF; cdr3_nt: TGTGCCACCAGCAGAGGTCTAGCGGGAGGATCAGAGCAGTACTTC
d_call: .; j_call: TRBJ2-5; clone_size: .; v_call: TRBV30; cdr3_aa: CAWSGQQETQYF; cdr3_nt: TGTGCCTGGAGTGGGCAGCAAGAGACCCAGTACTTC
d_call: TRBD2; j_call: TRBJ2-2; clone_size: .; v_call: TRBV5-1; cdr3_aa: CASSWGPGLASTGELFF; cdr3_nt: TGCGCCAGCAGCTGGGGGCCGGGACTAGCGAGCACCGGGGAGCTGTTTTTT
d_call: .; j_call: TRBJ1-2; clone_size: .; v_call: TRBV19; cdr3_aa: CASSLAYRDKPYGYTF; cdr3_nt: TGTGCCAGTAGTTTAGCATACCGCGACAAGCCCTATGGCTACACCTTC
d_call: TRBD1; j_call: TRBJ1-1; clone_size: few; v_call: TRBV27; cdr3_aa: CASSLGDRMNTEAFF; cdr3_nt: TGTGCCAGCAGTTTGGGGGACAGGATGAACACTGAAGCTTTCTTT
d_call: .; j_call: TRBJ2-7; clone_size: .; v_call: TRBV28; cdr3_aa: CASSLPATTGRSYEQYF; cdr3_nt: TGTGCCAGCAGTTTACCTGCTACGACAGGGAGGTCCTACGAGCAGTACTTC
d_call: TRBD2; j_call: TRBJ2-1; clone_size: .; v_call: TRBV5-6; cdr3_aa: CASSLVGGTSNEQFF; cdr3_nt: TGTGCCAGCAGCTTGGTGGGGGGGACTAGTAATGAGCAGTTCTTC
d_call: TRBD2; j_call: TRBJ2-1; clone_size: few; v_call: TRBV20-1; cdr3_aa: CSARDPETSGSYNEQFF; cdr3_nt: TGCAGTGCTAGAGATCCCGAGACTAGCGGCTCCTACAATGAGCAGTTCTTC
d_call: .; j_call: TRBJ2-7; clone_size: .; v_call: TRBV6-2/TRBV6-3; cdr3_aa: CASSYNWPSYEQYF; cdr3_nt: TGTGCCAGCAGTTACAACTGGCCCTCCTACGAGCAGTACTTC
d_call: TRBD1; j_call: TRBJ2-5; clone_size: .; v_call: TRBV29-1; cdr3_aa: CSANRGKETQYF; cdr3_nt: TGCAGCGCGAACAGGGGCAAGGAGACCCAGTACTTC
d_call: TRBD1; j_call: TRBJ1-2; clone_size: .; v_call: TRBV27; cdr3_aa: CASSTDRANYGYTF; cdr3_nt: TGTGCCAGCAGCACGGACAGGGCTAACTATGGCTACACCTTC
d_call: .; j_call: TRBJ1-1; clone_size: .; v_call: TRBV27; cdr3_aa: CASSPDTYTEAFF; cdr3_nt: TGTGCCAGCAGCCCGGACACGTACACTGAAGCTTTCTTT
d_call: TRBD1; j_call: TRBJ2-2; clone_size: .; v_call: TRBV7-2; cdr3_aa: CASRGDRVAGELFF; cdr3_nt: TGTGCCAGCAGAGGGGACAGGGTGGCCGGGGAGCTGTTTTTT
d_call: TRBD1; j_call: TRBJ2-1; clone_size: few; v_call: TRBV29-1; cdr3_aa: CSVPNPIGGQETDEQFF; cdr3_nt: TGCAGCGTCCCGAACCCGATCGGGGGACAGGAGACCGATGAGCAGTTCTTC
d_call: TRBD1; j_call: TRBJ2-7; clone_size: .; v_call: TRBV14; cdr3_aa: CASSQEGTVTRPAYEQYF; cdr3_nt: TGTGCCAGCAGCCAAGAAGGGACAGTGACTCGTCCGGCCTACGAGCAGTACTTC
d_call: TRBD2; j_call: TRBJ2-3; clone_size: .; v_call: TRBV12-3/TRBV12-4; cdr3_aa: CASGRRSGGGEDTQYF; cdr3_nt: TGTGCCAGCGGAAGGAGGAGCGGGGGGGGAGAAGATACGCAGTATTTT
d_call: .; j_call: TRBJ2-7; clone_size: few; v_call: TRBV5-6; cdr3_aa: CASSLYSVSGLGTHEQYF; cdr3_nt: TGTGCCAGCAGCTTGTATAGTGTTTCGGGACTGGGGACCCACGAGCAGTACTTC
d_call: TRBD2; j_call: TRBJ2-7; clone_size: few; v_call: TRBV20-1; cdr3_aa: CSALGLVGEQYF; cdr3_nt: TGCAGTGCTCTAGGACTAGTCGGCGAGCAGTACTTC
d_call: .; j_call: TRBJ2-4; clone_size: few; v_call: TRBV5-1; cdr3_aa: CASSLDRDGNIQYF; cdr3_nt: TGCGCCAGCAGCTTGGACAGGGACGGAAACATTCAGTACTTC
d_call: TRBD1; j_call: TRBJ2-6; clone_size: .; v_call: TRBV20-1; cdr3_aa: CSATGTGLSGANVLTF; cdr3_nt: TGCAGTGCTACCGGGACAGGGTTATCTGGGGCCAACGTCCTGACTTTC
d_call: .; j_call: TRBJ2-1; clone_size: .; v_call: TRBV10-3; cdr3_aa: CAISELSTGNNEQFF; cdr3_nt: TGTGCCATCAGTGAGCTGTCAACAGGGAACAATGAGCAGTTCTTC
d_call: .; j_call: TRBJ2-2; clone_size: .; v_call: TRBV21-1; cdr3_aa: CAGPGRGITGELFF; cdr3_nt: TGTGCCGGACCGGGACGGGGTATTACCGGGGAGCTGTTTTTT
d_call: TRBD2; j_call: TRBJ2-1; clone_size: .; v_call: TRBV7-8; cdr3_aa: CASSLVAAGGFNEQFF; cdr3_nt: TGTGCCAGCAGCTTGGTAGCGGCGGGAGGATTTAATGAGCAGTTCTTC
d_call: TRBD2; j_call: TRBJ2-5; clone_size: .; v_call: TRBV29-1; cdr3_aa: CSVEDRYSLAAQETQYF; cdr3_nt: TGCAGCGTTGAAGATCGATACTCCCTAGCGGCACAAGAGACCCAGTACTTC
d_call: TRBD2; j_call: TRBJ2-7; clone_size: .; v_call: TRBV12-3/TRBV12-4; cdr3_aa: CASSWDYFYEQYF; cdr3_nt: TGTGCCAGCAGCTGGGACTACTTCTACGAGCAGTACTTC
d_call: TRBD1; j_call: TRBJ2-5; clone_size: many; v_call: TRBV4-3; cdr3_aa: CASSQEGRGSGETQYF; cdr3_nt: TGCGCCAGCAGCCAAGAAGGCAGGGGGTCTGGGGAGACCCAGTACTTC
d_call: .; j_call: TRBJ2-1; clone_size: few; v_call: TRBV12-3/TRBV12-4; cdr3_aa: CASTTALHNEQFF; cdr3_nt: TGTGCCAGCACTACCGCGCTTCACAATGAGCAGTTCTTC
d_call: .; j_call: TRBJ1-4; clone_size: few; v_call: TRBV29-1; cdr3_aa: CSALTVYNEKLFF; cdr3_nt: TGCAGCGCCTTGACGGTGTATAATGAAAAACTGTTTTTT
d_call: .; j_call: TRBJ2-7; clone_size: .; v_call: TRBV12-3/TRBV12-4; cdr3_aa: CAGSDSGLTYEQYF; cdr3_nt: TGTGCCGGCAGTGATTCAGGGCTTACCTACGAGCAGTACTTC
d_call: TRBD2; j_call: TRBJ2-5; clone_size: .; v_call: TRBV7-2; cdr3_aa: CASSFRGGHQETQYF; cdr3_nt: TGTGCCAGCAGCTTCCGGGGGGGGCATCAAGAGACCCAGTACTTC
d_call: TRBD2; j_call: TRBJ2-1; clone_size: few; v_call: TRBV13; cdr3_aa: CASSPAEPAGWEQFF; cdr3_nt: TGTGCCAGCAGCCCCGCTGAACCAGCGGGATGGGAGCAGTTCTTC
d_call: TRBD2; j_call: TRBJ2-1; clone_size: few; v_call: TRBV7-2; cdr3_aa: CASSLVAGNLNEQFF; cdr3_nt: TGTGCCAGCAGCTTAGTAGCGGGAAATCTCAATGAGCAGTTCTTC